This entry describes one TCR beta chain. Its target is not known. Germline V gene data show CDR1 as LNHDA and CDR2 as SQIVND (reference sequence). The CDR3 is made up of 13 amino acids. Trimming shortened V by 9 bases and J by 7 bases, and 15 bases separated the two germline ends. This specimen comes from a study of OX40 agonist ivuxolimab in advanced cancers. Study-wide context: Ivuxolimab was delivered to patients intravenously every 2 weeks at doses spanning 0.01 to 10 mg/kg. Study results and limitations: CD4+ and CD8+ T cells in blood underwent clonal expansion by week 6 at 0.1 to 3.0 mg/kg. The study found that CD8+ T cells averaged more expanded clones than CD4+.

Drawing of blood for sampling happened at baseline, at cycle 4 day 1, and at cycle 7 day 1. Sequenced by immunoSEQ multiplex PCR; TCRdb stores in-frame clones only, minus some. The table shows tens of thousands of clones, with about 88% occurring only once. The receptor comes from an adult with an advanced solid tumor such as melanoma, head and neck, liver or kidney cancer. The source was CD4+ or CD8+ T cells sorted from blood, collected in a trial of the OX40 agonist ivuxolimab. The chain has TRBV19 and TRBJ2-2; TRBD2 is a possible D gene (6 bases). CDR3 DNA: TGTGCCAGCCGACTAGATTGGGACGGGGAGCTGTTTTTT. Protein product: CASRLDWDGELFF.